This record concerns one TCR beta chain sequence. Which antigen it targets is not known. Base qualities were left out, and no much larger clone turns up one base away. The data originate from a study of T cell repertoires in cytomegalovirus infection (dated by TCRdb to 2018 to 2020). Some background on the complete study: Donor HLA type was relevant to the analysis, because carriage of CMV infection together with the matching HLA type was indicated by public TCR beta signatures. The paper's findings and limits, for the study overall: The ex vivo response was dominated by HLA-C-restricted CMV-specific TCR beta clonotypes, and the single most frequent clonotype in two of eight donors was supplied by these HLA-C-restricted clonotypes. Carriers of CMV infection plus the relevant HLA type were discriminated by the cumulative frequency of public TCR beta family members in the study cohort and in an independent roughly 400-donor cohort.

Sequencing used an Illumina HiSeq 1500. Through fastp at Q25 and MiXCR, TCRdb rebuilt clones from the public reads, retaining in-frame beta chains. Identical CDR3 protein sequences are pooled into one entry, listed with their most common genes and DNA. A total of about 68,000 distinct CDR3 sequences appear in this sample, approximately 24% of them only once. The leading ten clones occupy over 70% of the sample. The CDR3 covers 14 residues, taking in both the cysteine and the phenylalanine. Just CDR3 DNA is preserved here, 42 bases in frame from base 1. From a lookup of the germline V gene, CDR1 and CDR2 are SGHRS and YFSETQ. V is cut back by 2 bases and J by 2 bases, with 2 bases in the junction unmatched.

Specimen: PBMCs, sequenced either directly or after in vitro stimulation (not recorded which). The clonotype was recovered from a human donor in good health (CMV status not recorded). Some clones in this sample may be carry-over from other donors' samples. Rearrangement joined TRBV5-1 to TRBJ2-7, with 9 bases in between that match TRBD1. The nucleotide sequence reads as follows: TGCGCCAGCAGCTTACAGGGGGCCACCTACGAGCAGTACTTC. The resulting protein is CASSLQGATYEQYF.